The sequence of this T cell receptor (beta chain) was determined in a study of metastatic and nonmetastatic thyroid tumors. Study-level background: Repertoires from blood and tumor or nodule tissue of malignant and benign thyroid patients were compared. Whole-study findings and limits: A significant increase in TCR beta diversity was reportedly seen in malignant thyroid tumors relative to benign nodules, in blood and tumor.

Thyroid surgery was performed in patients who had received no treatment beforehand. In the original workflow: Clinicopathological groups differed in CDR3, with these differences serving to build a distant-metastasis classifier for papillary thyroid cancer. MiXCR reprocessed the PCR reads for TCRdb. TCRdb's processing, not the authors', yielded these V and J calls. This sample has 50,000 to 65,000 clones, with 4% to 4.5% found just once. This clone showed up many times. Its antigen is currently unknown. This CDR3 region has 12 residues. Germline-derived CDR1 and CDR2 are SEHNR and FQNEAQ (reference sequence). V was cut by 2 bases and J by 4 bases, with 6 bases left in between.

This TCR was recovered from a female donor with papillary thyroid cancer or a benign thyroid nodule (not recorded which). Some clones in this sample may be carry-over from other donors' samples. The chain links TRBV7-9 to TRBJ2-7; unclear D gene. Sequencing used blood. In DNA form, the CDR3 reads TGTGCCAGCAGCTTATACGATTACGAGCAGTACTTC. This encodes CASSLYDYEQYF.